This T cell receptor (beta chain) was captured by sequencing in a study of early T cells in non-severe SARS-CoV-2 infection. The CDR3 runs to 19 residues. In germline, CDR1 is SGHVS, CDR2 FQNEAQ. V gave up 3 bases and J gave up 3 bases, with 21 bases separating them. Each CDR3 protein is one row after TCRdb ran MiXCR on the 5' RACE reads. The sample yields some 25,000 distinct CDR3 sequences, 3.5% to 5.5% seen once. The sample comprised whole blood. The chain has TRBV7-8 and TRBJ2-6, with a tentative D call TRBD1 (5 bases). This TCR was recovered from an adult who was a healthcare worker with PCR-confirmed SARS-CoV-2 infection or an uninfected control (not recorded which). The CDR3 region has the DNA TGTGCCAGCAGCTTCTCCCCTGGGGCCCAAGGGATTGGGGCCAACGTCCTGACTTTC. It translates to CASSFSPGAQGIGANVLTF. Drawing the rest from reference TRBV7-8 and TRBJ2-6, the complete variable domain is GAGVSQSPRYKVAKRGQDVALRCDPISGHVSLFWYQQALGQGPEFLTYFQNEAQLDKSGLPSDRFFAERPEGSVSTLKIQRTQQEDSAVYLCASSFSPGAQGIGANVLTFGAGSRLTVL.